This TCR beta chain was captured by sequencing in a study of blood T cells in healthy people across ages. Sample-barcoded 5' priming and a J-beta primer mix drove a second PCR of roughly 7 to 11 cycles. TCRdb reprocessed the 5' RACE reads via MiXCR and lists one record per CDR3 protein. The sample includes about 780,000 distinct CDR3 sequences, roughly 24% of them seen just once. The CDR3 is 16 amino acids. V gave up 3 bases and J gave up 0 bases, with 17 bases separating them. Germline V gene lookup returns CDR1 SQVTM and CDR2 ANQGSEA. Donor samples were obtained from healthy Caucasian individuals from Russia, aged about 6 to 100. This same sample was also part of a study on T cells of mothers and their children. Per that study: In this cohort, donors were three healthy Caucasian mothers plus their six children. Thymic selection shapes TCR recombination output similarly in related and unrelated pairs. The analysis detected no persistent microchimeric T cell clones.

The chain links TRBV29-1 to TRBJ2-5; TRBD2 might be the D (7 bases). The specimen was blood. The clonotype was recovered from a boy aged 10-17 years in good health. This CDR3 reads CSVDVGGGPYQETQYF. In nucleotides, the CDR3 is TGCAGCGTTGACGTCGGCGGGGGCCCGTACCAAGAGACCCAGTACTTC.